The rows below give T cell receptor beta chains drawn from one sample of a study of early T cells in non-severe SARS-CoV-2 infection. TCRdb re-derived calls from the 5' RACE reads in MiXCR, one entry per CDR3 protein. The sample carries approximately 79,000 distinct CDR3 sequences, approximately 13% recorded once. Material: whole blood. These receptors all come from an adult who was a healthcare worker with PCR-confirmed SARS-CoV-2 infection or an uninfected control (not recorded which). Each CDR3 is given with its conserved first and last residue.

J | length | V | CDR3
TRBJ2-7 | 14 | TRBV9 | CASGQGVSSYEQYF
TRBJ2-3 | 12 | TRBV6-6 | CASSYGPDTQYF
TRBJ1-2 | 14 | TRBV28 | CASSSASAPYGYTF
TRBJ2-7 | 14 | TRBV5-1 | CASSPAGSSYEQYF
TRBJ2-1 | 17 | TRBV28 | CASSFQRSGSQYNEQFF
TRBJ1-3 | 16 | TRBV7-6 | CASSPRGMSSGNTIYF
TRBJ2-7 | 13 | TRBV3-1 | CASSPTTSSEQYF
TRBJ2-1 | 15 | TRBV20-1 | CSASLGGGSYNEQFF
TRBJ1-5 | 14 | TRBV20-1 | CSALVGGSNQPQHF
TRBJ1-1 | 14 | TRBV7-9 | CASSLQYDNTEAFF
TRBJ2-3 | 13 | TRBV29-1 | CSGTSGGTDTQYF
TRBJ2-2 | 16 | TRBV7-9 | CASSWGLGMNTGELFF
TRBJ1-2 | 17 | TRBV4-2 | CASSQIRDMRIPYGYTF
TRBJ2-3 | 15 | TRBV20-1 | CSAPTGRGGGDTQYF
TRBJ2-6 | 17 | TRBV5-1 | CASSPSRRSPGANVLTF
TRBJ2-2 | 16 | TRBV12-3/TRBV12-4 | CASSFRDRLNTGELFF
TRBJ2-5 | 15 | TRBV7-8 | CASSRLAYTVETQYF
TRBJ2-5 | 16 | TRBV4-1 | CASSYGLAGSKETQYF
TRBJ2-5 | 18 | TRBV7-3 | CASSSPLRFCTLQETQYF
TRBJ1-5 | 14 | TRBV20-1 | CSAGGQYSNQPQHF
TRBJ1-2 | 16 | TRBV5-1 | CASSSGRDSLAYGYTF
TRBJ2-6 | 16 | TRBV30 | CAERQLPSSGANVLTF
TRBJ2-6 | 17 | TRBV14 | CASSQVQADSGANVLTF
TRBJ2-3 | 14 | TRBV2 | CASSRDRGSDTQYF
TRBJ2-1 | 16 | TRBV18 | CASSSGQVYSYNEQFF
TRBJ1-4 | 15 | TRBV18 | CASSPPRGQGEKLFF
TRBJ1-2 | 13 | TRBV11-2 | CASSQISNYGYTF
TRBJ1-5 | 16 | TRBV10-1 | CASSETTGWGNQPQHF
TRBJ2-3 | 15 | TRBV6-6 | CASSARQFSTDTQYF
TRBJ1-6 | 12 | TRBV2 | CASRDRHGPLHF
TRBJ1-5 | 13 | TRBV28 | CASSQQINQPQHF
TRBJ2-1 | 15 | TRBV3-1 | CASSLVSSPYNEQFF
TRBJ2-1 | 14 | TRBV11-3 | CASSLGGSKNEQFF
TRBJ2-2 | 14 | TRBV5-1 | CASSLQRGDGELFF
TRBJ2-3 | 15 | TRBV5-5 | CASSPVAGSTDTQYF
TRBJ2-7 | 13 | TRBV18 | CASSRTSGYEQYF
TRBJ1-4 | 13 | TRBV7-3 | CASSLIPGEKLFF
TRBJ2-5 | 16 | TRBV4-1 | CASSRILSRVKETQYF
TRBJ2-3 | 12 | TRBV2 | CASIFSTDTQYF
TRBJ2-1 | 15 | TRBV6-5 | CASSYDRASYNEQFF
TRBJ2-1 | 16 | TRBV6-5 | CASSYIRGASYNEQFF
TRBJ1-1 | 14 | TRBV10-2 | CASSESKTATEAFF
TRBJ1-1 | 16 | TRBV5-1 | CASSGRRGQGDTEAFF